This T cell receptor beta chain derives from a study of T cell responses to AZD1222 COVID-19 vaccine. Study in general: Analyses pooled second doses at about 4 or about 12 weeks. Whole-study results and caveats: Clonal diversity was possibly underestimated, and the donors were mostly white British, with more females. It was only a handful of AZD1222 recipients who were seropositive at baseline.

V was pared by 0 bases and J by 15 bases, with 12 bases between. The CDR3 totals 11 residues. The germline gives CDR1 DFQATT, CDR2 SNEGSKA (reference sequence). Comment on this clone: Its antigen is unidentified.

Assay: immunoSEQ multiplex PCR; the TCRdb copy retains only in-frame clones and omits some. The sample shows 90,000 to 150,000 clones, over 75% of them seen only once. The material was peripheral blood, obtained on day 0 of AZD1222 vaccination. The chain carries TRBV20-1 and TRBJ2-1; D is ambiguous. The sequence was obtained from an adult in good health. The CDR3 DNA sequence: TGCAGTGCTAGAGATCCCCCCCGGGTGTTCTTC. It codes for CSARDPPRVFF.